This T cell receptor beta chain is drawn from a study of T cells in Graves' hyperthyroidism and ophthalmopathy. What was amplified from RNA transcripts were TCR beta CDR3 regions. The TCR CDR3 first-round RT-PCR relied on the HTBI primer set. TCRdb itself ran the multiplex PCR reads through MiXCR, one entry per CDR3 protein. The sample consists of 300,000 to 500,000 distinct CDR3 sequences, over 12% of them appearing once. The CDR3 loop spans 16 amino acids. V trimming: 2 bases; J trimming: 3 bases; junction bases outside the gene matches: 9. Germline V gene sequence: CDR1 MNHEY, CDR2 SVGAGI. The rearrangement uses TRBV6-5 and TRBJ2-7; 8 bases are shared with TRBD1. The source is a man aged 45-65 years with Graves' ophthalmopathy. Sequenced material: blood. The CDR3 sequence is CASSYPRQGRYYEQYF. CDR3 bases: TGTGCCAGCAGTTACCCTAGACAGGGGCGATACTACGAGCAGTACTTC.